Listed below are T cell receptor beta chains from one sample, sequenced in a study of blood T cells in healthy people across ages. Using its own MiXCR run on the 5' RACE reads, TCRdb lists one record per CDR3 protein. Of about 380,000 distinct CDR3 sequences listed, over 45% are singletons. Sequencing used blood. The receptors come from a man aged 60 to 75 in good health. Both conserved end residues are part of each CDR3. A D gene is named only where the DNA matches it firmly. Not every row has a clone size; where given, it reads once, few, many or a size class.

J gene,D gene,V gene,clone size,CDR3 DNA,CDR3 protein
TRBJ2-3,NA,TRBV28,many,TGTGCCAGCAGTTACTTCCCAGATACGCAGTATTTT,CASSYFPDTQYF
TRBJ1-1,NA,TRBV18,NA,TGTGCCAGCTCCCCGACCCTGGTCCGCATGATCACTGAAGCTTTCTTT,CASSPTLVRMITEAFF
TRBJ1-5,NA,TRBV7-2,many,TGTGCCAGCAGCTATAACAGAGGCCAGCCCCAGCATTTT,CASSYNRGQPQHF
TRBJ2-2,NA,TRBV12-5,NA,TGTGCTAGTGGTCTCCTGAACACCGGGGAGCTGTTTTTT,CASGLLNTGELFF
TRBJ2-1,TRBD2,TRBV20-1,NA,TGCAGTGCTAGCCAAGCGGGAGGAAATGAGCAGTTCTTC,CSASQAGGNEQFF
TRBJ2-7,TRBD1,TRBV29-1,once,TGCAGCGTTGAAGATAAACACCGACGGGACAGGGACACCAAACCCTACGAGCAGTACTTC,CSVEDKHRRDRDTKPYEQYF
TRBJ1-2,TRBD1,TRBV10-3,once,TGTGCCATCAGCCAGGGGGCCGGTGGCTACACCTTC,CAISQGAGGYTF
TRBJ2-1,TRBD2,TRBV27,NA,TGTGCCAGCCGAGGCGGGGGGGCCGATGAGCAGTTCTTC,CASRGGGADEQFF
TRBJ1-5,NA,TRBV12-3/TRBV12-4,few,TGTGCCAGCAGCAACCTCTATCAGCCCCAGCATTTT,CASSNLYQPQHF
TRBJ2-7,NA,TRBV4-3,NA,TGCGCCAGCAGCCAAAACCCTTGGGACTCTAGCTCCTACGAGCAGTACTTC,CASSQNPWDSSSYEQYF
TRBJ2-3,TRBD2,TRBV20-1,NA,TGCAGTGCTCCCAGGACTAGCGGGGGGCCCTCGGGTGGGAATACGCAGTATTTT,CSAPRTSGGPSGGNTQYF
TRBJ2-5,NA,TRBV18,few,TGTGCCAGCTCTTTGCAAGGGAGGCGCCAAGAGACCCAGTACTTC,CASSLQGRRQETQYF
TRBJ1-2,TRBD1,TRBV20-1,NA,TGCAGTGCGGAGGCAGGGGGGGGCGACTATGGCTACACCTTC,CSAEAGGGDYGYTF
TRBJ2-7,TRBD2,TRBV10-3,NA,TGTGCCACCATGGCTGCGGGGACTAGTGCCTACGAGCAGTACTTC,CATMAAGTSAYEQYF
TRBJ2-7,NA,TRBV4-2,NA,TGTGCCAGCAGCCAAGCCGGGCTAGACTCCTACGAGCAGTACTTC,CASSQAGLDSYEQYF
TRBJ1-5,NA,TRBV24-1,NA,TGTGCCACCAGTTACAGTGGCAGCAATCAGCCCCAGCATTTT,CATSYSGSNQPQHF
TRBJ1-5,NA,TRBV2,once,TGTGCCGGCAGTGAACGTGACAGCAATCAGCCCCAGCATTTT,CAGSERDSNQPQHF